This T cell receptor beta chain derives from a study of radiotherapy plus CTLA-4 blockade in lung cancer. This clone was seen just once. Antigen: not known. Germline CDR1 is MDHEN and CDR2 is SYDVKM. V was pared by 6 bases and J by 7 bases, with 15 bases between. This CDR3 has 13 amino acids. Findings of the study overall: In blood, early T cell clone dynamics reportedly predicted response best, together with interferon-beta.

The protocol was immunoSEQ multiplex PCR, while the TCRdb copy is restricted to in-frame clones and leaves out a portion. The table has around 80,000 clones, around 74% seen once. Sequencing used peripheral blood, obtained from a patient treated with radiotherapy plus ipilimumab. The chain is built from TRBV28 and TRBJ1-2; perhaps TRBD1 as D (5 bases). This TCR was recovered from a human donor with non-small cell lung cancer whose response to radiotherapy plus ipilimumab could not be evaluated. DNA for the CDR3: TGTGCCAGCAGACTTACAGGAAACGGTGGCTACACCTTC. Its protein is CASRLTGNGGYTF.